This entry describes one T cell receptor (beta chain). Based on clinical symptoms, serum thyroxine and TRAb, thyroid ultrasound and orbital computed tomography, diagnoses were reached. The data originate from a study of T cells in Graves' hyperthyroidism and ophthalmopathy. CDR3 length: 13 residues. V was pared by 6 bases and J by 8 bases, with 17 bases between. Amplification of TCR beta CDR3 regions used RNA as the template. The HTBI primer set drove a first-round RT-PCR of the TCR CDR3. TCRdb re-called the multiplex PCR reads through MiXCR, storing one row per CDR3 protein. This table has 37,000 or so distinct CDR3 sequences, under 60% appearing once.

Sequencing input: blood. The gene calls are TRBV12-3 or TRBV12-4 and TRBJ2-7; D unresolved. The TCR sequence derives from a man aged 40-49 years with Graves' ophthalmopathy. CDR3 region: CASSSVVGCKQYF. The CDR3 DNA reads as TGTGCCAGCAGCTCGGTGGTGGGTTGCAAGCAGTACTTC.